This T cell receptor beta chain was captured in a study of cytomegalovirus exposure and HLA in healthy donors. Trimming removed 6 bases from V and 0 bases from J; junction bases left unmatched: 6. CDR3 size: 15 residues. Germline V lookup: CDR1 MNHEY, CDR2 SVGAGI. It was with 60 Vbeta and 13 Jbeta primers that the PCR ran. Some clones are missing from TCRdb's copy, which holds only in-frame ones; the method was immunoSEQ multiplex PCR. The sample yields 150,000 to 200,000 clones, roughly four fifths seen once. Remarks on this clone: The antigen is unknown.

Overall study findings and caveats: Reportedly, HLA-A and HLA-B alleles of most subjects were accurately predicted from TCR beta. Data from an earlier analysis indicated that most TCR beta V segments were productive either about 87% or about 30% of the time. When a later analysis was performed, an Asian-associated ancestry cluster reportedly had fewer N-insertions than the roughly 630-donor mean.

What was sequenced was PBMCs. The chain uses TRBV6-5 and TRBJ2-7; the match to TRBD2 covers 9 bases. This TCR was sampled from a man between 50 and 59 years old in good health and CMV-seropositive. CDR3 nucleotide sequence: TGTGCCAGCAGCACACTAGCGGGTGACTCCTACGAGCAGTACTTC. Amino acid sequence: CASSTLAGDSYEQYF.